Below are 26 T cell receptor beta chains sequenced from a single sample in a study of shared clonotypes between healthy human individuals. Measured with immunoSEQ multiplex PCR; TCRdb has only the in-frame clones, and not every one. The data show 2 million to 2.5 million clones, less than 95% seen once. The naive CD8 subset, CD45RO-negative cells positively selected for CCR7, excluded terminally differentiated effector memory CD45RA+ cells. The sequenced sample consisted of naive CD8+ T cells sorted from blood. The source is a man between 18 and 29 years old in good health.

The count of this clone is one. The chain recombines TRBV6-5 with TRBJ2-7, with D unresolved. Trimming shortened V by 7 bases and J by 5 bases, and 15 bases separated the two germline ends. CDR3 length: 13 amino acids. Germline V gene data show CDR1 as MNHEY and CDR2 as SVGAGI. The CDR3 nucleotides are TGTGCCAGCACCCCGGCCTCAAGGAACGAGCAGTACTTC. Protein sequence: CASTPASRNEQYF.

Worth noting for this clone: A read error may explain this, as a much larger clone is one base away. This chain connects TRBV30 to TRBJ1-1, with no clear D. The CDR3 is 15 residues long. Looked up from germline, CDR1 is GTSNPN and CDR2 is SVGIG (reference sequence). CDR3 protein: CVWSSTVKENTEAFF. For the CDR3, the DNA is TGTGTCTGGAGTTCTACCGTGAAGGAGAACACTGAAGCTTTCTTT.

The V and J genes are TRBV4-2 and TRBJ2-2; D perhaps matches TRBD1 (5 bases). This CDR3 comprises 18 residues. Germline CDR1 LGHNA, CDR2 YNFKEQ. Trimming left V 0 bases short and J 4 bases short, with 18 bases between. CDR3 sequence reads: CASSQDPPGHERTGELFF. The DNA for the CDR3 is TGTGCCAGCAGCCAAGACCCTCCAGGGCACGAACGCACCGGGGAGCTGTTTTTT.

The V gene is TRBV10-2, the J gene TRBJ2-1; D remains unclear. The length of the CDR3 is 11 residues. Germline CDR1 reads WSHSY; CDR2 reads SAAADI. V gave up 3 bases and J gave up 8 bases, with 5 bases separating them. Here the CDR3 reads CASSDSYEQFF. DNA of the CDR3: TGCGCCAGCAGTGACAGCTATGAGCAGTTCTTC.

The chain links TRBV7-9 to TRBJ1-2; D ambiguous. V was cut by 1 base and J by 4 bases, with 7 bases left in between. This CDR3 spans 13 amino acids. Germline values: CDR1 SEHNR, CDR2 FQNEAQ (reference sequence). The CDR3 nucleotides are TGTGCCAGCAGCTTAGGGTCAATCTATGGCTACACCTTC. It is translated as CASSLGSIYGYTF.

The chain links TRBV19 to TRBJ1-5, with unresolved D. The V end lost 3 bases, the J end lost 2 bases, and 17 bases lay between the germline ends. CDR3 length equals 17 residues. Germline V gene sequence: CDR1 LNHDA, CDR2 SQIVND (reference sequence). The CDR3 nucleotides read TGTGCCAGTAGTATGGAGCCCTCAGGCTATGGCAATCAGCCCCAGCATTTT. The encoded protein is CASSMEPSGYGNQPQHF.

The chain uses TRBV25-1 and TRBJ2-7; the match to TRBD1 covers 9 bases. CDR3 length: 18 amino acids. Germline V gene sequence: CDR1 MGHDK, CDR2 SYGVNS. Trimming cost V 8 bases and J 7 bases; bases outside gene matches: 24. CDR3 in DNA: TGTGCCAGCGCCTCGGGACAGGGCCTCCGTGGCCCCCTTTTGGAGCAGTACTTC. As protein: CASASGQGLRGPLLEQYF.

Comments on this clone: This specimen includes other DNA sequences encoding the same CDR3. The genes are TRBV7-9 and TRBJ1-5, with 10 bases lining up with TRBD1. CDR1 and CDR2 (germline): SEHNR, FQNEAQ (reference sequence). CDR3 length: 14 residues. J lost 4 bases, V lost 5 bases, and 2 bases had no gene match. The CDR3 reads CASSPGQGNQPQHF. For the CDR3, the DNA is TGTGCCAGCAGCCCGGGACAGGGGAATCAGCCCCAGCATTTT.

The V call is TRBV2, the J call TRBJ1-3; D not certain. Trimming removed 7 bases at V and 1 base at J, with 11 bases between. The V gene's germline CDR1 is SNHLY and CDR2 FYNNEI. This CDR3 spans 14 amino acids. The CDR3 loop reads CASILRRSGNTIYF. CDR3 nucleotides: TGTGCCAGCATCCTTAGGAGGTCTGGAAACACCATATATTTT. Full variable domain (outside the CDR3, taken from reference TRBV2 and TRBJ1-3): EPEVTQTPSHQVTQMGQEVILRCVPISNHLYFYWYRQILGQKVEFLVSFYNNEISEKSEIFDDQFSVERPDGSNFTLKIRSTKLEDSAMYFCASILRRSGNTIYFGEGSWLTVV.

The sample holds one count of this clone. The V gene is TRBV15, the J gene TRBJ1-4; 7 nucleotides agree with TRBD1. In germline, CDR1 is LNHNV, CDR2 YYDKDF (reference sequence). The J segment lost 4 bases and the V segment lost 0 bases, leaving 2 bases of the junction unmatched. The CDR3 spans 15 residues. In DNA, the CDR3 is TGTGCCACCAGCAGAGACCGGGACAGTAATGAAAAACTGTTTTTT. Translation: CATSRDRDSNEKLFF.

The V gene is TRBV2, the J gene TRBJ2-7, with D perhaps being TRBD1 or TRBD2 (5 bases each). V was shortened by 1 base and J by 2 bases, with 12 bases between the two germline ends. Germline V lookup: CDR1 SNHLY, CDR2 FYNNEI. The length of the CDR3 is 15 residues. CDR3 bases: TGTGCCAGCAGTGAAGGCCGGGGCTCCACCTACGAGCAGTACTTC. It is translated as CASSEGRGSTYEQYF.

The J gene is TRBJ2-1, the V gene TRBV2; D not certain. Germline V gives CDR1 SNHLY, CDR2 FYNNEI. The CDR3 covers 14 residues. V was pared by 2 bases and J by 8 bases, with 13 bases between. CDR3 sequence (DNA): TGTGCCAGCAGTGAATCCAGCCTTAGGGATGAGCAGTTCTTC. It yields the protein CASSESSLRDEQFF.

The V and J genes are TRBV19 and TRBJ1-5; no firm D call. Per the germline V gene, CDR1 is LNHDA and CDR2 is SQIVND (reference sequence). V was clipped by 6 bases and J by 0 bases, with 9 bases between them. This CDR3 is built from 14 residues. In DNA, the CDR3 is TGTGCCAGTAGCCTGGACTATAGCAATCAGCCCCAGCATTTT. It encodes CASSLDYSNQPQHF.

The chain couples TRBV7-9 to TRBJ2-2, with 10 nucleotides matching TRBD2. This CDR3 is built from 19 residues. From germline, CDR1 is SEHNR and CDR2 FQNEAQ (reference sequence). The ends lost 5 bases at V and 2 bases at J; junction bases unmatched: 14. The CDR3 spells CASSPLGASGGRNTGELFF. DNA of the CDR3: TGTGCCAGCAGCCCACTGGGGGCTAGCGGGGGAAGAAACACCGGGGAGCTGTTTTTT.

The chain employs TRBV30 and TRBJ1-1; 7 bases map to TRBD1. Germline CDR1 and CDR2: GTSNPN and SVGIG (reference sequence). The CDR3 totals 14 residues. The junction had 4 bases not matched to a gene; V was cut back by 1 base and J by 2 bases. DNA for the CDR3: TGTGCCTGGAGTGAGAGGGGGCTAAACACTGAAGCTTTCTTT. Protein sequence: CAWSERGLNTEAFF. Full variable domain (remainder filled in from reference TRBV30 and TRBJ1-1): SQTIHQWPATLVQPVGSPLSLECTVEGTSNPNLYWYRQAAGRGLQLLFYSVGIGQISSEVPQNLSASRPQDRQFILSSKKLLLSDSGFYLCAWSERGLNTEAFFGQGTRLTVV.

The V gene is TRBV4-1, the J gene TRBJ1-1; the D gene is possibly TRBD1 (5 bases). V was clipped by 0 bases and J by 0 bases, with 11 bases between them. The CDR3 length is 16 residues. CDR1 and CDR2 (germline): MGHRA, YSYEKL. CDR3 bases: TGCGCCAGCAGCCAAGATACCGAGGGACTGAACACTGAAGCTTTCTTT. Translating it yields CASSQDTEGLNTEAFF.

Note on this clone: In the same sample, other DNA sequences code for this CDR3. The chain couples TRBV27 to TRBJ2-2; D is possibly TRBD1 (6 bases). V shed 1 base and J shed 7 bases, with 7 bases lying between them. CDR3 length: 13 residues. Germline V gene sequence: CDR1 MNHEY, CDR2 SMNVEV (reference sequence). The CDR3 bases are TGTGCCAGCAGTTTATACAGGGACGGGGAGCTGTTTTTT. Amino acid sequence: CASSLYRDGELFF.

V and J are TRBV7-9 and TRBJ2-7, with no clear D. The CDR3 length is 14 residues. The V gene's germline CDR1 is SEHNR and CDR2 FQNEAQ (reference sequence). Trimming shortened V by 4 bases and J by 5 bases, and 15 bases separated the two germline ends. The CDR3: CASSSTGDLDEQYF. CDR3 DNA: TGTGCCAGCAGCTCTACCGGAGATCTCGACGAGCAGTACTTC.

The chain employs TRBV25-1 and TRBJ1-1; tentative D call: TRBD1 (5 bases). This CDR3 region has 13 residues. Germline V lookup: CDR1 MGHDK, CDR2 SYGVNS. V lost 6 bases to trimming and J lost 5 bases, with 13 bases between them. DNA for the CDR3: TGTGCCAGCAGGCTGGGGGTAGGTACTGAAGCTTTCTTT. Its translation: CASRLGVGTEAFF.

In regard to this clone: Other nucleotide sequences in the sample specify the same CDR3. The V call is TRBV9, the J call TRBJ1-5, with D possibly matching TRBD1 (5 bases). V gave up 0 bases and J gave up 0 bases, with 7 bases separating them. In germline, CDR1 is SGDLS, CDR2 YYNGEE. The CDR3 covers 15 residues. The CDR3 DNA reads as TGTGCCAGCAGCGTAGATGGGGCTAGCAATCAGCCCCAGCATTTT. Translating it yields CASSVDGASNQPQHF.

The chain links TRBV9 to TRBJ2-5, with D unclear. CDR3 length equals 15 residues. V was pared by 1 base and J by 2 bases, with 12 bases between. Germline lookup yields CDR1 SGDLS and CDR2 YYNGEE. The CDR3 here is CASSVNGLGQETQYF. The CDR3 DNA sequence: TGTGCCAGCAGCGTAAACGGGTTAGGACAAGAGACCCAGTACTTC. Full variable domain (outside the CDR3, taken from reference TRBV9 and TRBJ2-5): DSGVTQTPKHLITATGQRVTLRCSPRSGDLSVYWYQQSLDQGLQFLIQYYNGEERAKGNILERFSAQQFPDLHSELNLSSLELGDSALYFCASSVNGLGQETQYFGPGTRLLVL.

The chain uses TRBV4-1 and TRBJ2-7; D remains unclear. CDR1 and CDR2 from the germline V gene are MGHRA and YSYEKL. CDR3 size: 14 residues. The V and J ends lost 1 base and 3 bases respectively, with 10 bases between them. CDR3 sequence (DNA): TGCGCCAGCAGCCAAGTGGGGAATTACTACGAGCAGTACTTC. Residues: CASSQVGNYYEQYF.

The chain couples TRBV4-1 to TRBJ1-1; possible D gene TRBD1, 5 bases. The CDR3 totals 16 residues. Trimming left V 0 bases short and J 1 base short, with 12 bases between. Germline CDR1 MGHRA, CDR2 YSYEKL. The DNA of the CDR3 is TGCGCCAGCAGCCAAGATTCCCCCAGGGAGAACACTGAAGCTTTCTTT. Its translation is CASSQDSPRENTEAFF.

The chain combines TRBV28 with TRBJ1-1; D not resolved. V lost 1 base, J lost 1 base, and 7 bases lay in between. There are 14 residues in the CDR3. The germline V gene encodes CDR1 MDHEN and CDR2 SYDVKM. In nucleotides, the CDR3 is TGTGCCAGCAGTTTATTAACCAAGAACACTGAAGCTTTCTTT. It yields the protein CASSLLTKNTEAFF.

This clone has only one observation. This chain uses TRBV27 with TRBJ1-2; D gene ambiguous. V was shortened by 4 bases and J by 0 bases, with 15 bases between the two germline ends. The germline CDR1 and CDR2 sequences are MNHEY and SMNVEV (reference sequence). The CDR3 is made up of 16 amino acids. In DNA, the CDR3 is TGTGCCAGCAGTTGGTCCTCGGGAGAGGCTAACTATGGCTACACCTTC. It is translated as CASSWSSGEANYGYTF.

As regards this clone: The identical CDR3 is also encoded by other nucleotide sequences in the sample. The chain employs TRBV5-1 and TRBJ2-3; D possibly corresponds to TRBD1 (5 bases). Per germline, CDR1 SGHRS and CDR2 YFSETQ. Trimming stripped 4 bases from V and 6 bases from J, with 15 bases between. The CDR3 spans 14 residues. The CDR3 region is CASSLGRPGDTQYF. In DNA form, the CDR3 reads TGCGCCAGCAGCCTGGGGCGTCCCGGGGATACGCAGTATTTT. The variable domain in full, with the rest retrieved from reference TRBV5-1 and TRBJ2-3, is KAGVTQTPRYLIKTRGQQVTLSCSPISGHRSVSWYQQTPGQGLQFLFEYFSETQRNKGNFPGRFSGRQFSNSRSEMNVSTLELGDSALYLCASSLGRPGDTQYFGPGTRLTVL.